Presented here are 10 T cell receptor beta chains from one specimen sequenced in a study of monozygotic twins with inflammatory bowel disease. TCRdb reanalyzed the 5' RACE reads, giving one entry per CDR3 protein sequence and no DNA. The data include roughly 300,000 distinct CDR3 sequences; the top ten clones carry 5% to 6%. What was sequenced was blood. The receptors originated from a human donor with ulcerative colitis or Crohn's disease, or a healthy co-twin of an affected twin (not recorded which).

This chain connects TRBV7-2 to TRBJ2-1; TCRdb returns TRBD2, unconfirmable since there is no DNA. CDR1 and CDR2 from the germline V gene are SGHTA and FQGNSA. The CDR3 contains 16 residues. The CDR3: CASSLKTRGREDEQFF.

This rearrangement joins TRBV5-1 to TRBJ2-2. Looked up from germline, CDR1 is SGHRS and CDR2 is YFSETQ. This CDR3 region has 14 residues. CDR3 region: CASSWDRGSGELFF. Looking up the rest from reference TRBV5-1 and TRBJ2-2 gives the full variable domain: KAGVTQTPRYLIKTRGQQVTLSCSPISGHRSVSWYQQTPGQGLQFLFEYFSETQRNKGNFPGRFSGRQFSNSRSEMNVSTLELGDSALYLCASSWDRGSGELFFGEGSRLTVL.

V is TRBV27 and J is TRBJ1-6. The CDR3 has 13 amino acids. Germline CDR1 reads MNHEY; CDR2 reads SMNVEV (reference sequence). CDR3 protein: CASSSVGNSPLHF.

The chain combines TRBV18 with TRBJ1-5; the D call of TRBD1 rests on TCRdb alone, since no DNA is present to check it. Germline CDR1 and CDR2: KGHSH and LQKENI. This CDR3 contains 14 residues. This chain's CDR3 is CASSPQRGDQPQHF.

The V call is TRBV28, the J call TRBJ2-7. Germline-derived CDR1 and CDR2 are MDHEN and SYDVKM. The length of the CDR3 is 12 residues. Here the CDR3 reads CASWAGLDEQYF.

The rearrangement joins TRBV20-1 to TRBJ2-1; the D call of TRBD1 rests on TCRdb alone, since no DNA is present to check it. Germline-derived CDR1 and CDR2 are DFQATT and SNEGSKA (reference sequence). CDR3 size: 14 residues. CDR3 sequence reads: CSASRVVIYNEQFF.

The genes are TRBV4-1 and TRBJ2-7. Looked up from germline, CDR1 is MGHRA and CDR2 is YSYEKL. CDR3 length: 15 amino acids. The CDR3: CASSQDWVGQSEQYF.

The chain couples TRBV7-2 to TRBJ2-2; there is no DNA to check the TCRdb D call of TRBD2. The V gene's germline CDR1 is SGHTA and CDR2 FQGNSA. The CDR3 spans 15 residues. The CDR3 is CASSLGAGWTGELFF.

The V and J genes are TRBV7-2 and TRBJ2-3; checking the TCRdb D call of TRBD2 is not possible without DNA. The CDR3 contains 13 residues. Germline V gives CDR1 SGHTA, CDR2 FQGNSA. This CDR3 is CASRTLLADTQYF.

The CDR3 spells CAISLTGGTDTQYF. The rearrangement joins TRBV10-3 to TRBJ2-3; without DNA, the TCRdb call of TRBD1 cannot be checked. The germline CDR1 and CDR2 sequences are ENHRY and SYGVKD. The CDR3 loop spans 14 amino acids.